This entry describes one TCR beta chain. Per the original methods: Estimated nucleated cell counts came from reference gene primer amplification. Some clones are missing from TCRdb's copy, which holds only in-frame ones; the method was immunoSEQ multiplex PCR. The DNA was the basis for D and trimming; V, J and clone size are from that table. The data show 45,000 to 50,000 clones, about nine tenths seen once. The data derive from a study of blood T cell repertoires in COVID-19. Turning to the study itself: Acute-phase and convalescent COVID-19 samples originated in the United States, Italy and Spain.

Source material: peripheral blood. The clonotype originates from a human donor in a cohort sampled during active COVID-19.

The CDR3 nucleotides are TGTGCCAGCAGTGAAGGAGGGAATTCACCCCTCCACTTT. Encoded protein: CASSEGGNSPLHF. J is TRBJ1-6 and V is TRBV2; D uncertain. Germline V gene data show CDR1 as SNHLY and CDR2 as FYNNEI. The CDR3 extends over 13 amino acids. V lost 1 base and J 7 bases, leaving 5 bases between the germline ends.